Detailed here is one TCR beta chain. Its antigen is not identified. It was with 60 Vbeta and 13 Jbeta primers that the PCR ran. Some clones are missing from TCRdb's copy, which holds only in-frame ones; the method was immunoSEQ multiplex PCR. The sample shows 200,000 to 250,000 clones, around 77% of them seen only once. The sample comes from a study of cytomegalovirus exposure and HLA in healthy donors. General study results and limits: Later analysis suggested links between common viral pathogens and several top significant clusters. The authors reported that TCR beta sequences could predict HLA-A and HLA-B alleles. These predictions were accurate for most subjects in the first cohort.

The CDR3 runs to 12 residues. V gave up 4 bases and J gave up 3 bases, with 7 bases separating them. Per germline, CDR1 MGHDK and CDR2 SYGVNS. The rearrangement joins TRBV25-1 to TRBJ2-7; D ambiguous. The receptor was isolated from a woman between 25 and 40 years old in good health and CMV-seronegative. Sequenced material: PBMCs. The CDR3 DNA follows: TGTGCCAGCAGTGTCCCCCTCTACGAGCAGTACTTC. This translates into CASSVPLYEQYF.